Below, 26 T cell receptor beta chains from the same sample are listed, as sequenced in a study of blood T cell repertoires in COVID-19. The data were produced by immunoSEQ multiplex PCR, yet TCRdb's version contains in-frame clones alone and is incomplete. Of 220,000 or so clones detected, approximately 86% appear once; the ten largest clones hold around 3.3%. Sequencing was done on a sample of peripheral blood. Every receptor here comes from a woman older than 75 with acute or convalescent COVID-19.

V is TRBV11-2 and J is TRBJ2-5; D is possibly TRBD2 (7 bases). Trimming cost V 8 bases and J 2 bases, with 18 bases left between them. Per germline, CDR1 SGHAT and CDR2 FQNNGV. This CDR3 contains 15 residues. CDR3 sequence (DNA): TGTGCCAGCTCCCGTCGGGGGGCATCTCAAGAGACCCAGTACTTC. Residues: CASSRRGASQETQYF.

V and J are TRBV29-1 and TRBJ2-1, with 10 bases identical to TRBD1. This CDR3 is built from 14 residues. The ends lost 5 bases at V and 8 bases at J; junction bases unmatched: 9. The V gene's germline CDR1 is SQVTM and CDR2 ANQGSEA. The CDR3: CSVTDRGRIYEQFF. DNA for the CDR3: TGCAGCGTTACAGACAGGGGGCGCATCTATGAGCAGTTCTTC.

The chain joins TRBV6-5 to TRBJ2-1; 7 bases map to TRBD1. Unmatched junction bases numbered 6, after V lost 7 bases and J lost 0 bases. Germline V gene data show CDR1 as MNHEY and CDR2 as SVGAGI. The CDR3 totals 15 residues. The CDR3 DNA sequence: TGTGCCAGCATACGGGCAGGGGGCTCCTACAATGAGCAGTTCTTC. Its translation is CASIRAGGSYNEQFF.

The genes are TRBV25-1 and TRBJ1-1, with 8 bases that match TRBD1. Germline lookup yields CDR1 MGHDK and CDR2 SYGVNS. V lost 4 bases to trimming and J lost 1 base; unmatched junction nucleotides: 8. The CDR3 is 16 amino acids. The CDR3 loop reads CASSGYRGTGNTEAFF. CDR3 coding DNA: TGTGCCAGCAGTGGATACCGCGGGACAGGGAACACTGAAGCTTTCTTT.

This rearrangement joins TRBV19 to TRBJ1-6, with 8 bases that match TRBD1. This CDR3 region has 15 residues. With V trimmed by 5 bases and J by 6 bases, 6 bases remained unmatched. CDR1 and CDR2 from the germline V gene are LNHDA and SQIVND (reference sequence). CDR3 loop: CASSGTGTGNSPLHF. The CDR3 DNA sequence: TGTGCCAGTAGTGGCACGGGGACAGGTAATTCACCCCTCCACTTT. The full variable domain, its missing parts supplied by reference TRBV19 and TRBJ1-6, is DGGITQSPKYLFRKEGQNVTLSCEQNLNHDAMYWYRQDPGQGLRLIYYSQIVNDFQKGDIAEGYSVSREKKESFPLTVTSAQKNPTAFYLCASSGTGTGNSPLHFGNGTRLTVT.

The V gene is TRBV13, the J gene TRBJ1-1, with 7 bases fitting TRBD1. The V and J ends lost 5 bases and 6 bases, in that order; junction bases with no gene match: 12. CDR1 and CDR2 (germline): PRHDT, FYEKMQ (reference sequence). This CDR3 region has 15 residues. As DNA, the CDR3 is TGTGCCAGCAGCCTCCCCGGGACAGAGGTGGCTGAAGCTTTCTTT. Translating it yields CASSLPGTEVAEAFF.

The rearrangement uses TRBV24-1 and TRBJ1-2; 7 nucleotides agree with TRBD1. Germline loops: CDR1 KGHDR, CDR2 SFDVKD. Unmatched junction bases numbered 6, after V lost 5 bases and J lost 1 base. The length of the CDR3 is 15 residues. CDR3 nucleotide sequence: TGTGCCACCAGTGGACTGACAGGGAGTAACTATGGCTACACCTTC. Translated, it gives CATSGLTGSNYGYTF.

CDR3 region: CASSPGTGGRTGELFF. DNA for the CDR3: TGTGCCAGCTCCCCCGGGACAGGGGGCCGGACCGGGGAGCTGTTTTTT. This chain connects TRBV18 to TRBJ2-2; 12 positions agree with TRBD1. V was clipped by 6 bases and J by 5 bases; unmatched bases: 7. The germline V gene encodes CDR1 KGHSH and CDR2 LQKENI. The CDR3 has 16 amino acids.

The chain uses TRBV6-5 and TRBJ1-1; maybe TRBD1 (6 bases). V lost 4 bases and J 8 bases, leaving 14 bases between the germline ends. The CDR3 loop spans 13 amino acids. Germline V lookup: CDR1 MNHEY, CDR2 SVGAGI. CDR3: CASSSTGTKEAFF. CDR3 in DNA: TGTGCCAGCAGTTCGACCGGGACAAAGGAAGCTTTCTTT.

This clone has more than one count but fewer than ten. This chain joins TRBV7-9 and TRBJ2-7; TRBD2 matches at 7 bases. Germline CDR1 SEHNR, CDR2 FQNEAQ (reference sequence). The CDR3 runs to 13 residues. With 0 bases clipped from V and 5 bases from J, the junction kept 1 base outside the gene matches. The CDR3 nucleotides are TGTGCCAGCAGCTTAGCTGGGGGGGACGAGCAGTACTTC. It specifies CASSLAGGDEQYF.

The V gene is TRBV5-1, the J gene TRBJ1-1; D is uncertain. In germline, CDR1 is SGHRS, CDR2 YFSETQ. The germline V and J ends were trimmed by 0 bases and 4 bases, with 13 bases remaining between them. The CDR3 is made up of 15 amino acids. In nucleotides, the CDR3 is TGCGCCAGCAGCTTGGTGCAGGCTGATGGCACTGAAGCTTTCTTT. Translation: CASSLVQADGTEAFF.

The chain links TRBV7-2 to TRBJ1-5, with 10 bases matching TRBD1. This CDR3 contains 18 residues. Trimming at V came to 5 bases and at J to 0 bases, leaving 10 bases not matched to a gene. CDR1 is SGHTA and CDR2 is FQGNSA in the germline V gene. This chain's CDR3 is CASSPGTGARVSNQPQHF. The DNA of the CDR3 is TGTGCCAGCAGCCCTGGGACAGGGGCGCGTGTTAGCAATCAGCCCCAGCATTTT.

The genes are TRBV12-5 and TRBJ2-4, with 11 bases identical to TRBD2. V was clipped by 0 bases and J by 1 base; unmatched bases: 11. The CDR3 length is 20 residues. Per the germline V gene, CDR1 is LGHNT and CDR2 is FRNRAP. In DNA, the CDR3 is TGTGCTAGTGGTTTGGTACTGGGTTTAGCGGGGGGGCCTGCCAAAAACATTCAGTACTTC. Protein sequence: CASGLVLGLAGGPAKNIQYF.

This sequence joins TRBV9 and TRBJ1-1; 10 bases match TRBD1. Trimming removed 0 bases from V and 5 bases from J; junction bases left unmatched: 16. The CDR3 spans 19 residues. Germline CDR1 SGDLS, CDR2 YYNGEE. The CDR3 loop reads CASSVGPGTGVPSETEAFF. Here the CDR3 DNA reads TGTGCCAGCAGCGTAGGCCCTGGGACAGGGGTGCCCTCTGAGACTGAAGCTTTCTTT.

The chain carries TRBV5-1 and TRBJ2-2, with D possibly being TRBD2 (6 bases). CDR3 length: 16 amino acids. V gave up 0 bases and J gave up 5 bases, with 14 bases separating them. Germline values: CDR1 SGHRS, CDR2 YFSETQ. The CDR3 here is CASSLVAGGETGELFF. The CDR3 DNA reads as TGCGCCAGCAGCTTGGTGGCAGGCGGGGAGACCGGGGAGCTGTTTTTT.

CDR3 nucleotide sequence: TGTGCCTGGAGGGGACAGGGGGCAGGCGGCTACACCTTC. Amino acid sequence: CAWRGQGAGGYTF. This chain links TRBV30 with TRBJ1-2; TRBD1 matches at 12 bases. Germline CDR1 GTSNPN, CDR2 SVGIG (reference sequence). J was trimmed by 8 bases and V by 3 bases; bases with no gene match: 4. This CDR3 spans 13 amino acids.

The rearrangement links TRBV2 to TRBJ1-5; no firm D call. Looked up from germline, CDR1 is SNHLY and CDR2 is FYNNEI. The CDR3 consists of 17 residues. V lost 4 bases to trimming and J lost 0 bases, with 16 bases between them. For the CDR3, the DNA is TGTGCCAGCAGTGGGAGTGATTCGAAGTATAGCAATCAGCCCCAGCATTTT. As protein: CASSGSDSKYSNQPQHF.

Remarks on this clone: Other DNA sequences in this specimen translate into the identical CDR3. The rearrangement links TRBV19 to TRBJ1-6; 7 positions agree with TRBD1. The germline CDR1 and CDR2 sequences are LNHDA and SQIVND (reference sequence). The CDR3 consists of 16 residues. The ends lost 3 bases at V and 4 bases at J; junction bases unmatched: 6. CDR3 in amino acids: CASSMGTESYNSPLHF. CDR3 nucleotide sequence: TGTGCCAGTAGTATGGGGACAGAATCGTATAATTCACCCCTCCACTTT.

CDR3 nucleotides: TGCGCCAGCAGCTTGGCCAACCCGGGCAGGGGGCCGACCTACGAGCAGTACTTC. It translates to CASSLANPGRGPTYEQYF. V and J are TRBV5-1 and TRBJ2-7, with 8 bases that match TRBD1. With V trimmed by 0 bases and J by 2 bases, 13 bases remained unmatched. Germline values: CDR1 SGHRS, CDR2 YFSETQ. The CDR3 has 18 residues.

The chain employs TRBV18 and TRBJ1-2; weak D call: TRBD1 (5 bases). V lost 0 bases and J lost 6, with 14 bases in between. This CDR3 spans 15 amino acids. CDR1 and CDR2 from the germline V gene are KGHSH and LQKENI. The DNA of the CDR3 is TGTGCCAGCTCACCACCATCGCAGGGTGTCGATGGCTACACCTTC. Translated, it gives CASSPPSQGVDGYTF.

V and J are TRBV19 and TRBJ1-5; a weak D match, TRBD1 (6 bases). The germline gives CDR1 LNHDA, CDR2 SQIVND (reference sequence). The CDR3 runs to 13 residues. V was pared by 7 bases and J by 7 bases, with 14 bases between. In nucleotides, the CDR3 is TGTGCCAGTAACCGGGGGGCATACCAGCCCCAGCATTTT. This translates into CASNRGAYQPQHF. Looking up the rest from reference TRBV19 and TRBJ1-5 gives the full variable domain: DGGITQSPKYLFRKEGQNVTLSCEQNLNHDAMYWYRQDPGQGLRLIYYSQIVNDFQKGDIAEGYSVSREKKESFPLTVTSAQKNPTAFYLCASNRGAYQPQHFGDGTRLSIL.

This chain connects TRBV4-2 to TRBJ1-1; D is undetermined. The V end was cut by 0 bases, the J end by 1 base, with 3 bases between. CDR3 size: 13 residues. Germline CDR1 is LGHNA and CDR2 is YNFKEQ. The CDR3: CASSQEANTEAFF. The DNA for the CDR3 is TGTGCCAGCAGCCAAGAAGCGAACACTGAAGCTTTCTTT.

The CDR3 region is CASSSPLRGTQETQYF. In nucleotides, the CDR3 is TGTGCCAGCAGCTCCCCCCTAAGAGGGACTCAAGAGACCCAGTACTTC. The chain couples TRBV5-4 to TRBJ2-5; possible D gene TRBD2, 6 bases. CDR3 size: 16 residues. V was cut by 3 bases and J by 2 bases, with 17 bases left in between. Germline V gives CDR1 SGHNT, CDR2 YYREEE (reference sequence).

This chain uses TRBV5-8 with TRBJ1-4; D gene ambiguous. The CDR3 spans 14 residues. The V gene's germline CDR1 is SGHTS and CDR2 YDEGEE. With 0 bases removed from V and 7 bases from J, the gap between germline ends came to 10 bases. CDR3 residues: CASSLEGSSEKLFF. The DNA for the CDR3 is TGTGCCAGCAGCTTGGAAGGTAGCAGTGAAAAACTGTTTTTT.

V gene TRBV30 combines with J gene TRBJ1-1, with 8 bases aligning to TRBD1. The germline V gene has CDR1 GTSNPN and CDR2 SVGIG (reference sequence). CDR3 length: 19 amino acids. V gave up 0 bases and J gave up 0 bases; unmatched junction bases: 15. CDR3 in amino acids: CAWSVPPRDRLFLNTEAFF. CDR3 DNA: TGTGCCTGGAGTGTACCCCCTCGGGACAGGTTATTCCTGAACACTGAAGCTTTCTTT.

This clone was found once. The rearrangement uses TRBV24-1 and TRBJ1-5; no clear D gene. Germline V gives CDR1 KGHDR, CDR2 SFDVKD. The CDR3 runs 14 residues. The V end was cut by 4 bases, the J end by 7 bases, with 13 bases between. The CDR3 region has the DNA TGTGCCACCAGTGAACGACTGCCGGGGCAGCCCCAGCATTTT. This gives the protein CATSERLPGQPQHF.